These T cell receptor beta chains were read from a single sample in a study of cytomegalovirus exposure and HLA in healthy donors. This table comes from immunoSEQ multiplex PCR, and its TCRdb copy is limited to in-frame clones, with some not included. The table lists approximately 110,000 clones, 73% of them singletons. Sample: PBMCs. The receptor set was obtained from a man aged 55 to 70 in good health and CMV-seropositive. CDR3s include the opening cysteine and the closing phenylalanine or tryptophan. Each record gives: V gene, CDR3 protein.

TRBV6-5 CVARGAPFDSPLHF
TRBV4-2 CASSPGLAGEQYF
TRBV6-4 CASSPGLAGGEQFF
TRBV29-1 CSVGSPNTDTQYF
TRBV19 CASTWTGPDQPQHF
TRBV30 CAWSVERSEAFF
TRBV7-7 CASSLDVGGTYEQYF
TRBV5-1 CASARDRDGYGYTF
TRBV19 CASSIDLGQQETQYF
TRBV4-1 CASSQEVPVRGPNEQYF
TRBV18 CASSPLLAGVHANQETQYF
TRBV28 CASTARTGTGGLEQYF
TRBV6-5 CASITGTDTEAFF
TRBV30 CAWSVQITTGELFF
TRBV2 CASSVIPYNEQFF
TRBV4-2 CASSEGHWAAEAFF
TRBV9 CASSQEGLPNEQFF